This T cell receptor (beta chain) was recorded in a study of graft-versus-host responses after intestinal transplantation. CDR3 length: 14 residues. Per germline, CDR1 GTSNPN and CDR2 SVGIG (reference sequence). V shed 2 bases, J shed 6 bases, and the junction held 7 bases outside the gene matches. Profiling relied on immunoSEQ multiplex PCR, and the TCRdb table lists in-frame clones only, not all of them. The data contain approximately 2,500 clones, 25% to 35% of them singletons. This receptor was identified in a human patient who was an organ donor for intestinal transplantation. Source: alloreactive CD4+ T cells from a mixed lymphocyte reaction culture, taken before transplantation. Stated subset: CFSE-low proliferating T cells sorted from roughly 6-day pre-transplant mixed lymphocyte reaction (GvH or HvG direction). This sequence joins TRBV30 and TRBJ2-1; 7 positions agree with TRBD2. The DNA for the CDR3 is TGTGCCTGGAGTCGGGGGGAGGGAGGCAATGAGCAGTTCTTC. It yields the protein CAWSRGEGGNEQFF.